Listed here is a single T cell receptor (beta chain). This receptor's antigen is unknown. Base quality data are lacking; no much larger clone is found one base away. A FACSAria II was used to sort memory CD4+ T cells, defined as single viable CD3+CD4+CD8-CD45RO+ cells. CMV serostatus was determined with a Roche Elecsys assay detecting serum IgG against CMV pp150, pp28, p38 and p52. Following thawing, total CD4+ T cells were enriched through positive selection using CD4 magnetic microbeads. The samples came from a different study that was designed specifically to examine the CD4+ T cell memory repertoire. Peripheral blood mononuclear cells were isolated and cryopreserved according to standard operating procedures, and serum was kept at -80 degrees C. Staining used CD3-PerCP (BW264/56), CD4-APC (RPA-T4), CD45RO-PE (UCHT1) and CD8-Pacific Orange (3B5) antibodies, with Sytox blue excluding non-viable cells.

The germline V gene specifies KGHSH as CDR1 and LQKENI as CDR2. The CDR3 spans 13 residues, from the cysteine through the phenylalanine. CDR3 DNA only is kept here, 39 bases in frame from base 1. Trimming costs V 2 bases and J 8 bases, and their ends lie 9 bases apart. This sample is part of a study of memory CD4+ T cells and cytomegalovirus serostatus (dated by TCRdb to the late 2010s). Some background on the complete study: The cohort comprised about 33 healthy Belgian adults, 9 CMV seropositive and 24 CMV seronegative. CD4+ memory TCRbeta repertoires of a Belgian cohort with known cytomegalovirus serostatus were sequenced in order to replicate a published TCR-based CMV serostatus classifier. Results the study describes overall, beyond this receptor: Unlike the original study, which covered naive and memory CD4+ and CD8+ populations, the Belgian study sequenced only CD4+CD45RO+ memory cells. Among the 150 or so previously reported CMV-associated TCRbeta sequences, 67 showed up in the CD4+ memory repertoires, with each one found in between one and five individuals. For CMV serostatus prediction, a median bootstrapped AUC of 0.95 was reached with the original framework, and a median bootstrapped AUC of approximately 0.92 was reached with a US-trained random forest. A median bootstrapped AUC of roughly 0.94 with a 95% CI of 0.76-1.00 was achieved on the Belgian cohort by the original-framework classifier. The results were interpreted as suggesting that the CMV-associated TCR signature is mostly present in the CD4+ memory repertoire.

Genomic DNA was extracted from sorted cells with the Quick-DNA Microprep Kit. TCRbeta DNA was amplified with the immunoSEQ hsTCRbeta kit following the manufacturer's protocol. TCRbeta libraries were sequenced on an Illumina MiSeq instrument. Per the source publication's procedure: After out-of-frame sequences were removed, 2,204,828 distinct TCRbeta sequences remained, averaging about 66,813 per individual. Each individual was scored by the count of around 160 previously reported CMV-associated TCRbeta sequences and the total productive distinct TCRbeta count. A beta-binomial model was reimplemented in Python, and scikit-learn random forests with default parameters were trained on US cohort data. On the Belgian cohort, classifier performance was reported as the median AUC, along with percentile confidence intervals, across 10,000 bootstrap iterations. As stored in TCRdb, this immuneACCESS dataset retains in-frame rearrangements with V and J assigned. A fraction of the clones does not appear; measured against another copy, unresolved V genes explain less than half of the discrepancy, and the remainder lacks a known reason. V and J calls and clone size are given by that table; D and trimming were obtained from the DNA. Recorded for this sample are roughly 45,000 clones; over 75% of them occurred a single time. The top ten clones comprise less than 0.85% of the sample.

Sequencing input: memory CD4+ T cells from blood. Recombination connected TRBV18 to TRBJ1-4; tentative D gene TRBD1, with 5 bases matching. The clonotype originates from an adult in good health and CMV-seronegative. Here the CDR3 is given as CASSPWQGEKLFF. Read as DNA, the sequence is TGTGCCAGCTCACCATGGCAGGGAGAAAAACTGTTTTTT.